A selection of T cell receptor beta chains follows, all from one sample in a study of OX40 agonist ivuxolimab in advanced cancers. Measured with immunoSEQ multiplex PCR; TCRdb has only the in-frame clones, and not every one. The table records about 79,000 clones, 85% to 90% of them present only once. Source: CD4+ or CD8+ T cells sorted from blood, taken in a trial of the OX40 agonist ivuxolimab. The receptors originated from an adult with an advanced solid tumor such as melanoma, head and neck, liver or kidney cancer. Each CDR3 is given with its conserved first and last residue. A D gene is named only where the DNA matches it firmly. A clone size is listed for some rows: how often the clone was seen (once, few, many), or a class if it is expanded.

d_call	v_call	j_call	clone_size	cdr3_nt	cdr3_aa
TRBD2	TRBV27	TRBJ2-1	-	TGTGCCGCCGCTTTAGCGGGAGGTCGCAATGAGCAGTTCTTC	CAAALAGGRNEQFF
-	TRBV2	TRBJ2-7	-	TGTGCCAGCAGGCCTTCACCCGAGCAGTACTTC	CASRPSPEQYF
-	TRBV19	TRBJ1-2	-	TGTGCCAGTCAACGGCATAGTAACTATGGCTACACCTTC	CASQRHSNYGYTF
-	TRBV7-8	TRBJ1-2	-	TGTGCCAGCAGCTTAGGCCAACTCTATGGCTACACCTTC	CASSLGQLYGYTF
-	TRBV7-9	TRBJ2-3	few	TGTGCCAGCAGCTTAGGCGCTAACCAAGGGGGGCAGTATTTT	CASSLGANQGGQYF
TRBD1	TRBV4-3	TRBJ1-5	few	TGCGCCAGCAGCCAATCGGGGACAGATCAGCCCCAGCATTTT	CASSQSGTDQPQHF
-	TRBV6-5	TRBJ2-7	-	TGTGCCAGCAGTTACGGTCTAGTGAACTACGAGCAGTACTTC	CASSYGLVNYEQYF
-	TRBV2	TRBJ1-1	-	TGTGCCAGCACGGTCGGCCGGGGGAGGGAGGGGCCGACTGAAGCTTTCTTT	CASTVGRGREGPTEAFF
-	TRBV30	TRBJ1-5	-	TGTGCCTGGAGTCGGGGACTGATCAATCAGCCCCAGCATTTT	CAWSRGLINQPQHF
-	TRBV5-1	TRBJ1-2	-	TGCGCCAGCAGCTTCTCCGGGGACCCCGATGGCTACACCTTC	CASSFSGDPDGYTF
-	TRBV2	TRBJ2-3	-	TGTGCCAGCAGTGGGGGAGGACAGAGCACAGATACGCAGTATTTT	CASSGGGQSTDTQYF
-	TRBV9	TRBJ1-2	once	TGTGCCAGCAGCGCCAGGGTGGGCTACTATGGCTACACCTTC	CASSARVGYYGYTF
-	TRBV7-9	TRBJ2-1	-	TGTGCCAGCAGCTTATTGTCAGATCTTGGTATCAATGAGCAGTTCTTC	CASSLLSDLGINEQFF
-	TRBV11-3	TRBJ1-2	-	TGTGCCAGCAGCTTAGGCGCCACTGGGGACTACACCTTC	CASSLGATGDYTF
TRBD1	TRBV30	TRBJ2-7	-	TGTGCCTGGAGTGCACCAACAGGGGGCTATTTAGAGCAGTACTTC	CAWSAPTGGYLEQYF
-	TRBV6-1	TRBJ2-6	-	TGTGCCAGCCCAAGGGCTGGGGCCAACGTCCTGACTTTC	CASPRAGANVLTF
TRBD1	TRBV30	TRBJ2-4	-	TGTGCCTGGACCGCCGACAGGGGGCGCAGCGCAAACATTCAGTACTTC	CAWTADRGRSANIQYF
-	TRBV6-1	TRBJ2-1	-	TGTGCCAGCAGTAGGATAGCGGATTATTACAATGAGCAGTTCTTC	CASSRIADYYNEQFF
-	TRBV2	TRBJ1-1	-	TGTGCCAGCAGCGCTCAAGAGAACACTGAAGCTTTCTTT	CASSAQENTEAFF
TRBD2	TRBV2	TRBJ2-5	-	TGTGCCAGCAGTTCCGGGACTACCGAAGAGACCCAGTACTTC	CASSSGTTEETQYF
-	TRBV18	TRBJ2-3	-	TGTGCCAGCTCACCACCTGTTACAGATACGCAGTATTTT	CASSPPVTDTQYF
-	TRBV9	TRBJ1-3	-	TGTGCCAGCAGCCTCCGGGACTCGGATGGGAACACCATATATTTT	CASSLRDSDGNTIYF
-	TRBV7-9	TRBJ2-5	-	TGTGCCAGCAGCTTAAATGGCCTCGGAGAGACCCAGTACTTC	CASSLNGLGETQYF
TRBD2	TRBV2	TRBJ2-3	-	TGTGCCAGCAGTGGATTCCTAGGGACTAGCGGGGGCACAGATACGCAGTATTTT	CASSGFLGTSGGTDTQYF
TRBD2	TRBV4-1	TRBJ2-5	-	TGCGCCAGCAGCCAGCCCGGACTAGCGGGAGGTGAGACCCAGTACTTC	CASSQPGLAGGETQYF
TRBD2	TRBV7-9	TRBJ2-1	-	TGTGCCAGCAGCTTAATAGCGGGAGGCTACAATGAGCAGTTCTTC	CASSLIAGGYNEQFF
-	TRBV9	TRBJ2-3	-	TGTGCCAGCAGCGTAGGTCCAGGAGTGTCAGATACGCAGTATTTT	CASSVGPGVSDTQYF
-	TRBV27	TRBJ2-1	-	TGTGCCAGCAGTTTTCCCCCGACTAGAGGAGACAATGAGCAGTTCTTC	CASSFPPTRGDNEQFF
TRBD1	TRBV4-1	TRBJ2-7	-	TGCGCCAGCAGCCACTGGACAGGGTCTGGCGAGCAGTACTTC	CASSHWTGSGEQYF
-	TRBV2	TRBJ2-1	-	TGTGCCAGCAGTCCGGGATGGGGCTACAATGAGCAGTTCTTC	CASSPGWGYNEQFF
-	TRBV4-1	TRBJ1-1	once	TGCGCCAGCAGCATAAAGGGGAACACTGAAGCTTTCTTT	CASSIKGNTEAFF
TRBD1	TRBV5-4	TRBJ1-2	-	TGTGCCAGCAGCTTCGGGACAGGGGGACCCCGCTATGGCTACACCTTC	CASSFGTGGPRYGYTF
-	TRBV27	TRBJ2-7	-	TGTGCCAGCAGTTTATTCGTTTCCTACGAGCAGTACTTC	CASSLFVSYEQYF
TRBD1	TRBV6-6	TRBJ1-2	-	TGTGCCCATTCCCGGACAGGCTACTATGGCTACACCTTC	CAHSRTGYYGYTF
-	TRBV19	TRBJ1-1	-	TGTGCCAGCAGACGAGGAAACCAGATGAACACTGAAGCTTTCTTT	CASRRGNQMNTEAFF
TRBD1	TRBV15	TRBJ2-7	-	TGTGCCACCAGCAGAGTAGCGGGACAGGGGTCCTACGAGCAGTACTTC	CATSRVAGQGSYEQYF
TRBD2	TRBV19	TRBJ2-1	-	TGTGCCAGTAGTATCTCGACTAGCGGCTACAATGAGCAGTTCTTC	CASSISTSGYNEQFF
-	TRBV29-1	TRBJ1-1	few	TGCAGCGTTCAAACGGGGGCCAATGAAGCTTTCTTT	CSVQTGANEAFF
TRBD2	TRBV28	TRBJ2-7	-	TGTGCCAGCAGTTTATATAGCGGGCCCTACTACGAGCAGTACTTC	CASSLYSGPYYEQYF
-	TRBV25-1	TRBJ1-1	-	TGTGCCAGCCTAATACTACAGGGCCGTACTGAAGCTTTCTTT	CASLILQGRTEAFF
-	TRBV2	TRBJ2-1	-	TGTGCCAGCAGGACCCCAGGACGGAGCTCCTACAATGAGCAGTTCTTC	CASRTPGRSSYNEQFF
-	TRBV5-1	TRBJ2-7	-	TGCGCCAGCAGCTTGGCCGGTCACTACGAGCAGTACTTC	CASSLAGHYEQYF
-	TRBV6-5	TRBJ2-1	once	TGTGCCAGCAGTTACGGGACCCACGGAGGAGAGCAGTTCTTC	CASSYGTHGGEQFF
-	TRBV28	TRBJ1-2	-	TGTGCCAGCAGGGGGGAAGGGGGGAACACCTTC	CASRGEGGNTF
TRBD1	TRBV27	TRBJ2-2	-	TGTGCCAGCACCTTGGGACAGGGCCCCGGGGAGCTGTTTTTT	CASTLGQGPGELFF
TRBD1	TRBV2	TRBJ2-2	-	TGTGCCAGCAGGGAAGGGGACAGAAGCACCGGGGAGCTGTTTTTT	CASREGDRSTGELFF
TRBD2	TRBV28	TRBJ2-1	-	TGTGCCAGCAGTTTACCTCGACTAGCGGGAGAAGGTGAGCAGTTCTTC	CASSLPRLAGEGEQFF
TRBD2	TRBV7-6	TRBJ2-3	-	TGTGCCAGCAGCTTGATGGCTAGCGGAAGCACAGATACGCAGTATTTT	CASSLMASGSTDTQYF
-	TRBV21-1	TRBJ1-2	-	TGTGCCAGCAGTAAAGCGGAGAAGGTGGTATGGACAGCGCGTCTCTATGGCTACACCTTC	CASSKAEKVVWTARLYGYTF
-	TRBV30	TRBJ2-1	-	TGTGCCTGGAGTCGTAATGAGCAGTTCTTC	CAWSRNEQFF
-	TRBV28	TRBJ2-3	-	TGTGCCAGCAGTTCGGGGGAGCTGGGCGCAGATACGCAGTATTTT	CASSSGELGADTQYF
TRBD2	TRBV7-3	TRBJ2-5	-	TGTGCCAGCAGCCGGGGACTAGCGGGATGGGAGACCCAGTACTTC	CASSRGLAGWETQYF
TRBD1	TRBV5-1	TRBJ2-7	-	TGCGCCAGCAGCTTGGGCGGGACAGGAGACGAGCAGTACTTC	CASSLGGTGDEQYF
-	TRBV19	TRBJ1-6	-	TGTGCCAACTGGACAGACACCGATTCACCCCTCCACTTT	CANWTDTDSPLHF
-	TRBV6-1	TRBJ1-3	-	TGTGCCAGCAGTGACCGGGACTTAGGCTCTGGAAACACCATATATTTT	CASSDRDLGSGNTIYF